A selection of T cell receptor beta chains follows, all from one sample in a study of blood T cells in healthy people across ages. TCRdb ran MiXCR on the 5' RACE reads and lists one entry per CDR3 protein. The table shows over 1,200,000 distinct CDR3 sequences, with around 55% occurring only once. Sequencing was done on a sample of blood. The receptor set was obtained from a man between 18 and 35 years old in good health. CDR3s include the opening cysteine and the closing phenylalanine or tryptophan. The D gene is left open where the match is weak. Clone size appears in some rows only: once, few, many, or a class for an expanded clone.

J gene | clone size | V gene | D gene | CDR3 protein | CDR3 DNA
TRBJ2-5 | . | TRBV6-5 | . | CASKSRPERTQYF | TGTGCCAGCAAGTCCCGGCCGGAGAGGACCCAGTACTTC
TRBJ1-2 | few | TRBV20-1 | . | CSAQSLYGYTF | TGCAGTGCCCAGAGCCTCTATGGCTACACCTTC
TRBJ2-7 | . | TRBV4-2 | TRBD1 | CASSSHRGAYEQYF | TGTGCCAGCAGCTCCCACAGGGGGGCCTACGAGCAGTACTTC
TRBJ2-2 | . | TRBV5-6 | TRBD1 | CASSLGTGGGTGELFF | TGTGCCAGCAGCTTGGGGACAGGGGGCGGCACCGGGGAGCTGTTTTTT
TRBJ1-5 | . | TRBV7-6 | . | CASSLFFNQPQHF | TGTGCCAGCAGCTTGTTCTTCAATCAGCCCCAGCATTTT
TRBJ2-1 | . | TRBV12-3/TRBV12-4 | TRBD2 | CASIRSGGLPNEQFF | TGTGCCAGCATTAGAAGCGGGGGGCTTCCCAATGAGCAGTTCTTC
TRBJ2-5 | . | TRBV9 | . | CASSVGGVAEETQYF | TGTGCCAGCAGCGTAGGCGGGGTCGCAGAAGAGACCCAGTACTTC
TRBJ1-5 | . | TRBV7-2 | . | CASREQGSNQPQHF | TGTGCCAGCAGGGAACAGGGTAGCAATCAGCCCCAGCATTTT
TRBJ1-6 | once | TRBV20-1 | TRBD1 | CSATAAGQGISPLHF | TGCAGTGCTACCGCGGCGGGACAGGGGATTTCACCCCTCCACTTT
TRBJ2-5 | once | TRBV7-8 | . | CAGSRLGETQYF | TGTGCCGGCAGTCGATTGGGTGAGACCCAGTACTTC
TRBJ1-4 | . | TRBV25-1 | . | CTSRRPGRSANEKLFF | TGTACCAGCCGGCGGCCAGGGAGGTCGGCTAATGAAAAACTGTTTTTT
TRBJ1-4 | . | TRBV4-3 | . | CASSQDAIRAFNEKLFF | TGCGCCAGCAGCCAAGACGCAATCCGGGCATTTAATGAAAAACTGTTTTTT
TRBJ2-1 | . | TRBV14 | TRBD2 | CASSPGLAGVYDEQFF | TGTGCCAGCAGCCCAGGACTAGCGGGAGTTTATGATGAGCAGTTCTTC
TRBJ2-3 | few | TRBV24-1 | TRBD2 | CATSGLARDTQYF | TGTGCCACCTCTGGACTAGCGCGAGATACGCAGTATTTT
TRBJ1-4 | . | TRBV10-3 | . | CAISESKGTGPNEKLFF | TGTGCCATCAGTGAGTCGAAAGGGACGGGACCTAATGAAAAACTGTTTTTT
TRBJ1-1 | . | TRBV29-1 | . | CSVAARASLTEAFF | TGCAGCGTTGCAGCCAGGGCGAGTTTGACTGAAGCTTTCTTT
TRBJ2-5 | . | TRBV4-3 | . | CASSQDQGGKTQYF | TGCGCCAGCAGCCAAGATCAGGGCGGAAAGACCCAGTACTTC
TRBJ2-5 | . | TRBV27 | . | CASSLSGAPWYF | TGTGCCAGCAGTTTATCAGGGGCCCCTTGGTACTTC
TRBJ2-5 | few | TRBV29-1 | . | CSVTVNQETQYF | TGCAGCGTGACAGTAAACCAAGAGACCCAGTACTTC
TRBJ1-2 | . | TRBV12-3/TRBV12-4 | . | CASSLGVADGYTF | TGTGCCAGCAGTTTAGGAGTGGCTGATGGCTACACCTTC
TRBJ1-1 | . | TRBV30 | TRBD1 | CAFTGAGVYEAFF | TGTGCCTTCACAGGGGCCGGGGTGTATGAAGCTTTCTTT
TRBJ2-1 | few | TRBV12-3/TRBV12-4 | TRBD2 | CASSTPTSGVGTEQFF | TGTGCCAGCAGTACGCCGACTAGCGGGGTCGGAACTGAGCAGTTCTTC
TRBJ2-7 | . | TRBV29-1 | . | CSVVGGSNTYYEQYF | TGCAGCGTTGTTGGGGGGTCCAATACCTACTACGAGCAGTACTTC
TRBJ1-1 | . | TRBV7-9 | . | CASILDTEAFF | TGTGCCAGCATCTTAGACACTGAAGCTTTCTTT
TRBJ1-2 | once | TRBV28 | . | CASRTYDQGYGYTF | TGTGCCAGCAGGACCTACGATCAGGGCTATGGCTACACCTTC
TRBJ1-5 | few | TRBV27 | . | CASSLFGSVQPQHF | TGTGCCAGCAGTTTATTTGGGTCCGTTCAGCCCCAGCATTTT
TRBJ2-7 | few | TRBV10-3 | . | CATGQREPYEQYF | TGTGCCACCGGACAGAGGGAGCCCTACGAGCAGTACTTC
TRBJ2-5 | . | TRBV19 | TRBD1 | CASSADRGGETQYF | TGTGCCAGTAGTGCGGACAGGGGGGGAGAGACCCAGTACTTC
TRBJ2-3 | . | TRBV28 | TRBD1 | CASSSRQGVTDTQYF | TGTGCCAGCAGTTCGCGACAGGGAGTGACAGATACGCAGTATTTT
TRBJ2-1 | . | TRBV5-1 | TRBD2 | CASSLEREGNEQFF | TGCGCCAGCAGCTTGGAGCGGGAGGGAAATGAGCAGTTCTTC
TRBJ2-7 | few | TRBV12-3/TRBV12-4 | TRBD1 | CASRSGQVDEQYF | TGTGCCAGCAGGTCGGGACAGGTCGACGAGCAGTACTTC
TRBJ2-3 | few | TRBV20-1 | . | CSARRTDTQYF | TGCAGTGCTAGGCGCACAGATACGCAGTATTTT
TRBJ2-5 | . | TRBV6-5 | . | CASRPIKGTQYF | TGTGCCAGCCGCCCGATTAAAGGGACCCAGTACTTC
TRBJ2-4 | . | TRBV5-1 | TRBD1 | CASSSGTGSEEQYF | TGCGCCAGCAGCTCCGGGACAGGTTCGGAAGAGCAGTACTTC
TRBJ2-4 | . | TRBV11-2 | TRBD2 | CASSLDQGGRAWNIQYF | TGTGCCAGCAGCTTAGATCAGGGCGGGAGGGCCTGGAACATTCAGTACTTC
TRBJ2-2 | . | TRBV20-1 | . | CSAANTGELFF | TGCAGTGCCGCTAACACCGGGGAGTTGTTTTTT
TRBJ2-3 | . | TRBV20-1 | . | CSARDSGDSEYF | TGCAGTGCTAGAGATTCGGGGGACAGTGAGTATTTT
TRBJ1-2 | once | TRBV27 | . | CASSWAGGSNYGYTF | TGTGCCAGCAGTTGGGCGGGCGGGAGCAACTATGGCTACACCTTC
TRBJ2-3 | few | TRBV27 | TRBD2 | CASTGLTSGGTTDTQYF | TGTGCCAGCACCGGCCTTACTAGCGGGGGGACAACAGATACGCAGTATTTT
TRBJ2-2 | few | TRBV29-1 | TRBD2 | CSVGGLTNTGELFF | TGCAGCGTCGGGGGACTAACGAACACCGGGGAGCTGTTTTTT
TRBJ2-4 | . | TRBV20-1 | . | CSALTTEGLAKNIQYF | TGCAGTGCTTTAACCACCGAGGGACTAGCCAAAAACATTCAGTACTTC
TRBJ2-7 | few | TRBV20-1 | TRBD2 | CSARDRLAGWGEQYF | TGCAGTGCTAGAGATCGACTAGCGGGATGGGGGGAGCAGTACTTC
TRBJ2-1 | few | TRBV10-3 | . | CAISGSQNNEQFF | TGTGCCATCAGTGGTTCCCAGAACAATGAGCAGTTCTTC
TRBJ2-3 | . | TRBV20-1 | TRBD2 | CSATGRGGGRDTQYF | TGCAGTGCAACGGGGAGGGGTGGGGGTCGAGATACGCAGTATTTT
TRBJ2-7 | few | TRBV10-3 | . | CAISELPWKISNEQYF | TGTGCCATCAGTGAGTTACCATGGAAAATTTCCAACGAGCAGTACTTC
TRBJ2-7 | . | TRBV25-1 | TRBD2 | CASSALETGTSGGVAYEQYF | TGTGCCAGCAGTGCCCTAGAGACCGGGACTAGCGGGGGGGTTGCCTACGAGCAGTACTTC
TRBJ2-7 | once | TRBV27 | . | CATAGGAHYEQYF | TGTGCCACCGCAGGGGGGGCTCACTACGAGCAGTACTTC
TRBJ1-5 | few | TRBV4-1 | . | CASSQEGFQPQHF | TGCGCCAGCAGCCAAGAGGGGTTCCAGCCCCAGCATTTT
TRBJ1-1 | few | TRBV27 | TRBD1 | CASSSGTGGIAEAFF | TGTGCCAGCAGTTCCGGGACAGGGGGCATCGCTGAAGCTTTCTTT
TRBJ2-1 | . | TRBV21-1 | . | CASSKLLAGSSYNEQFF | TGTGCCAGCAGCAAGCTACTAGCGGGGAGCTCCTACAATGAGCAGTTCTTC
TRBJ2-1 | few | TRBV6-2/TRBV6-3 | . | CASSYEGEGYNEQFF | TGTGCCAGCAGTTACGAGGGGGAGGGCTACAATGAGCAGTTCTTC
TRBJ2-1 | . | TRBV20-1 | . | CSARATPGALRNEQFF | TGCAGTGCTAGAGCCACCCCGGGAGCTCTTAGAAATGAGCAGTTCTTC
TRBJ2-1 | . | TRBV4-1 | TRBD1 | CASSHQGQGSYNEQFF | TGCGCCAGCAGCCACCAGGGACAGGGGTCCTACAATGAGCAGTTCTTC
TRBJ2-7 | once | TRBV15 | . | CATSRDGCEQYF | TGTGCCACCAGCAGAGACGGATGCGAGCAGTACTTC
TRBJ1-1 | . | TRBV5-1 | . | CASSLFKGDTEAFF | TGCGCCAGCAGCTTGTTTAAGGGGGACACTGAAGCTTTCTTT
TRBJ2-1 | . | TRBV29-1 | TRBD2 | CSVLTLGLAGKDEQFF | TGCAGCGTTTTAACCTTGGGACTAGCGGGAAAAGATGAGCAGTTCTTC
TRBJ2-1 | . | TRBV12-3/TRBV12-4 | TRBD2 | CASSRSGRSYNEQFF | TGTGCCAGCAGCAGAAGCGGGAGGAGTTACAATGAGCAGTTCTTC
TRBJ2-1 | . | TRBV5-1 | TRBD1 | CASKGGQGTYNEQFF | TGCGCCAGCAAGGGGGGACAGGGTACTTACAATGAGCAGTTCTTC
TRBJ1-1 | . | TRBV4-1 | . | CASSQDQPNTEAFF | TGCGCCAGCAGCCAAGATCAGCCGAACACTGAAGCTTTCTTT